What follows describes a single TCR beta chain. The V gene end was trimmed by 7 bases and the J gene end by 6 bases; junction bases not matched to a gene: 12. CDR1 GTSNPN and CDR2 SVGIG come from the germline V gene (reference sequence). There are 15 residues in the CDR3. This sample is drawn from a study of blood T cell repertoires in COVID-19. This table comes from immunoSEQ multiplex PCR, and its TCRdb copy is limited to in-frame clones, with some not included. This sample carries some 54,000 clones, roughly four fifths of them seen once, and the ten largest clones take around 1.9%. The material sequenced was peripheral blood. The J gene is TRBJ2-3, the V gene TRBV30; 11 bases match TRBD2. The receptor comes from a woman aged 55-70 years with acute or convalescent COVID-19. The CDR3 nucleotides read TGTGCCTCCCGAGCCCTTAGCGGGAGGGCGGATACGCAGTATTTT. The encoded protein is CASRALSGRADTQYF.